This entry describes one T cell receptor beta chain. There is no known antigen for this receptor. Per-nucleotide qualities are absent, and no much larger clonotype sits a single base away. This entry belongs to a study of blood T cell repertoires in COVID-19 (dated by TCRdb to 2020 to 2021). Regarding the complete study: Samples covering the acute and convalescent phases of COVID-19 were provided by collaborators in the United States, Italy and Spain. The prospective study material was composed of cDNA or gDNA derived from T cells, B-cell-depleted T cells, or PBMCs. Subjects who had been exposed to COVID-19, were actively infected with it, or had recovered from it provided the deeply sampled blood TCRbeta repertoires that made up the dataset. The repertoires were released in a freely available public database meant as a resource for research on the immune response to SARS-CoV-2. Samples were obtained from the ongoing ImmuneRACE study (first 160 participants) and from over 1,000 subjects provided by 6 global collaborators. The sample metadata nearly always contained a de-identified subject ID, COVID-19 status, age in years and sex. Where HLA class I and class II types were available, the types were taken from metadata supplied by the sample provider, not from assay-based typing.

Participants in the prospective study were enrolled through a virtual design, were aged about 18 to 100 years, and lived in roughly 26 United States geographic areas. In the prospective study, cohorts were assigned on the basis of participant-reported clinical history obtained from a screening survey and a study questionnaire. For ImmuneRACE Cohort 3, a participant was defined as recovered based on two consecutive negative NP/OP PCR tests, clearance by a healthcare professional, or resolution of symptoms. In the prospective study, whole blood, serum and a nasopharyngeal or oropharyngeal swab were collected from each participant by mobile phlebotomists. Prospective study participants could optionally give additional blood draws and questionnaires over an approximately two-month period. Before DNA extraction, prospective study blood samples were shipped either frozen or at room temperature. General conclusions and limits of the study: How much clinical and demographic metadata was included differed by source and by participant, and the metadata was provided uncurated.

Trimming leaves V shorter by 4 bases and J shorter by 2 bases, with the junction holding 9 bases beyond the gene matches. Reading the germline V gene (reference sequence) gives CDR1 SEHNR and CDR2 FQNEAQ. The CDR3 holds 18 amino acids from the cysteine to the phenylalanine. The retained sequence is limited to the CDR3, 54 bases, with the frame set at the first base. TCRbeta CDR3 regions were amplified from genomic DNA by means of the immunoSEQ Assay, a bias-controlled multiplex PCR. For the original study's pipeline: Nucleated cell counts per sample were estimated from amplification of reference gene primers within the assay. To quantify the absolute abundance of each unique TCRbeta CDR3 rearrangement, sequence reads were collapsed and filtered. For each sample, productive Simpson clonality was calculated as the square root of Simpson's diversity index over productive rearrangements. Drawn from immuneACCESS, this table holds only the in-frame rearrangements with V and J called that TCRdb kept. Clones are partly lost; checked studies trace under half to an unresolved V gene and leave the rest unexplained. V and J calls and clone size are given by that table; D and trimming were obtained from the DNA. This sample is represented by roughly 270,000 clones; around 85% of them were singletons. 2.5% to 3% of the sample belongs to the ten largest clones.

Sequencing was performed on PBMCs or T cells enriched from blood (not recorded which). Recombination joined TRBV7-9 with TRBJ2-6, with TRBD1 matching 9 junction bases. The clonotype was recovered from a woman in her 50s who had recovered from COVID-19. The nucleotide sequence is TGTGCCAGCAGCTCGCCCCGGGACAGGGCCCCTGGGGCCAACGTCCTGACTTTC. The encoded protein is CASSSPRDRAPGANVLTF.